The T cell receptor beta chain described here comes from a study of T-cell reconstitution after alpha-beta-depleted transplantation in children. Whole-study results and caveats: Diversity and T-cell counts at one year after transplant derived mostly from new T cells. Surviving thymic progenitors and recipient T cells were the source of high TCRbeta diversity at day 60 in some patients. Expanded graft clones numbering several hundred reportedly gave rise to alpha-beta T cells about two months after transplant.

Researchers prepared the TCRbeta library using unique molecular identifiers, the study reports. A single record per CDR3 protein comes from TCRdb applying MiXCR to the PCR reads. The table lists approximately 98,000 distinct CDR3 sequences, around 6.4% of them singletons. This clonotype was found a few times. The antigen remains undetermined. V dropped 5 bases and J dropped 0 bases, with 12 bases sitting between them. The CDR3 has 15 residues. Germline CDR1 reads SGHAT; CDR2 reads FQNNGV. The TCR sequence derives from a male patient under 10 years old who had a stem cell transplant for acute lymphoblastic leukemia, so the T cells may come from the graft donor. The input for sequencing was PBMCs, mostly from graft donor cells, taken 360 days after TCRalphabeta/CD19-depleted stem cell transplant. The rearrangement uses TRBV11-2 and TRBJ2-3, with D possibly being TRBD1 (5 bases). The CDR3 coding sequence is TGTGCCAGCAGCCAAGGGGCAGGCAGCACAGATACGCAGTATTTT. As protein: CASSQGAGSTDTQYF.